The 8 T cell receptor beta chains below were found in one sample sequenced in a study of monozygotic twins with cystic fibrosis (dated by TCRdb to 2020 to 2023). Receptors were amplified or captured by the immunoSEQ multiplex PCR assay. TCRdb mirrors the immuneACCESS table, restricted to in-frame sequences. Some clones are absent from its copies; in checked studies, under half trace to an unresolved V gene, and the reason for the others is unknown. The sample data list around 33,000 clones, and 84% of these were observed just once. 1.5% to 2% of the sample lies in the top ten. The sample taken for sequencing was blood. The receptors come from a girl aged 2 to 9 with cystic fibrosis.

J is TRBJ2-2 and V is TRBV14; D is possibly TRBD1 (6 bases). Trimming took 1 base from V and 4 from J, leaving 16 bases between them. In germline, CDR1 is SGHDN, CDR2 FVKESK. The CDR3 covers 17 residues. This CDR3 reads CASSQVTGRFTTGELFF. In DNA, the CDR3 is TGTGCCAGCAGCCAAGTAACAGGGCGGTTTACCACCGGGGAGCTGTTTTTT. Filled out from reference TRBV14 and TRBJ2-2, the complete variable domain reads EAGVTQFPSHSVIEKGQTVTLRCDPISGHDNLYWYRRVMGKEIKFLLHFVKESKQDESGMPNNRFLAERTGGTYSTLKVQPAELEDSGVYFCASSQVTGRFTTGELFFGEGSRLTVL.

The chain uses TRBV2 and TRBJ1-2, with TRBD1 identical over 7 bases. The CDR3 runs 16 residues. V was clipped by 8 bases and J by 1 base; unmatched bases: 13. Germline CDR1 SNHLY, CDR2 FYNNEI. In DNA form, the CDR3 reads TGTGCCAGCGTTTCATGGGACAGCACAATTAACTATGGCTACACCTTC. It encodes CASVSWDSTINYGYTF.

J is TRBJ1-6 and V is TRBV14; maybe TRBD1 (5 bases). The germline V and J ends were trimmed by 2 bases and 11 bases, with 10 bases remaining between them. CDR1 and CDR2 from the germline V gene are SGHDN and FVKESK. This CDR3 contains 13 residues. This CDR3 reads CASSQLRGAPLHF. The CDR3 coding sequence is TGTGCCAGCAGCCAATTGAGGGGAGCACCCCTCCACTTT.

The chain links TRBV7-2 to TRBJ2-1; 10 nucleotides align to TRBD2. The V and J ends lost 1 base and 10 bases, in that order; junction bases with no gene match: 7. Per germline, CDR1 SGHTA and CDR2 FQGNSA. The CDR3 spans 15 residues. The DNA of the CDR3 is TGTGCCAGCAGCTTAGACTCTAGCGGGGGACCCGAGCAGTTCTTC. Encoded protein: CASSLDSSGGPEQFF. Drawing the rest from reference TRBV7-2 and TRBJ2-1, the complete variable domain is GAGVSQSPSNKVTEKGKDVELRCDPISGHTALYWYRQSLGQGLEFLIYFQGNSAPDKSGLPSDRFSAERTGGSVSTLTIQRTQQEDSAVYLCASSLDSSGGPEQFFGPGTRLTVL.

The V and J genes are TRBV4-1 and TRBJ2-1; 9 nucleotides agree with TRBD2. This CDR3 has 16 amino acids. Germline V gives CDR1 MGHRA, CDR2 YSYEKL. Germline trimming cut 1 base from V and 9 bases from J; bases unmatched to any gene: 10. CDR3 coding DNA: TGCGCCAGCAGCCAAGTTCTGGCGGGGGGGGCCCGTGAGCAGTTCTTC. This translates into CASSQVLAGGAREQFF.

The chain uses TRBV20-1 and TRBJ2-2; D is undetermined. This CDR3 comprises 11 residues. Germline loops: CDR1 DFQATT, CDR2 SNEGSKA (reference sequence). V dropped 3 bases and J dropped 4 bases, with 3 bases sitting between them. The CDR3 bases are TGCAGTGCTAGCCCCACCGGGGAGCTGTTTTTT. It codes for CSASPTGELFF.

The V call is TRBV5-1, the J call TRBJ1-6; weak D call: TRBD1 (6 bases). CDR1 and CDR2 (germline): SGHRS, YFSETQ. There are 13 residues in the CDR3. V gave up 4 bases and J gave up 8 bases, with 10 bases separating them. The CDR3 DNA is TGCGCCAGCAGCACCTACAGGGATTCACCCCTCCACTTT. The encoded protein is CASSTYRDSPLHF.

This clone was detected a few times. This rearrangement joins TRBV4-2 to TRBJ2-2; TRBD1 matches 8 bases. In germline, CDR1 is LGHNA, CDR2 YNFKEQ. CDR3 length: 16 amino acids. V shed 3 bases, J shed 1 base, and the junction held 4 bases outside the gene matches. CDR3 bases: TGTGCCAGCAGCCACCATGGGACAGGGAACACCGGGGAGCTGTTTTTT. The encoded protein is CASSHHGTGNTGELFF.